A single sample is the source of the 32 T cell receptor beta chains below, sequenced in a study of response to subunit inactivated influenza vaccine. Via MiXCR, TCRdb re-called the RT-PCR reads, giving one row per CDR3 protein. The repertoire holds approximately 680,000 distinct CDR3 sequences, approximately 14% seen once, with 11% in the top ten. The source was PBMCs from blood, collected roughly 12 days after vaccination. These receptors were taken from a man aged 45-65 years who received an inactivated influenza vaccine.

CDR3 amino acids: CASSVAPGQGRYEQYF. The CDR3 nucleotides read TGTGCCAGCAGCGTAGCCCCGGGACAGGGTCGTTACGAGCAGTACTTC. The rearrangement links TRBV9 to TRBJ2-7, with 9 bases fitting TRBD1. This CDR3 contains 16 residues. V gave up 0 bases and J gave up 4 bases; unmatched junction bases: 8. The V gene's germline CDR1 is SGDLS and CDR2 YYNGEE.

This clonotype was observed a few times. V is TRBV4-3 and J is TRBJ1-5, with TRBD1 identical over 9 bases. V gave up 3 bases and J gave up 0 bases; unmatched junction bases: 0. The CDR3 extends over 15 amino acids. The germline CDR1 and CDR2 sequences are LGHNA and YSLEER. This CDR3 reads CASSQTGGSNQPQHF. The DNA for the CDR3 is TGCGCCAGCAGCCAGACAGGGGGTAGCAATCAGCCCCAGCATTTT.

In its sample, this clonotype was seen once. DNA for the CDR3: TGTGCCAGCAGCTTTGTAGATGTCGGACTAGCGGGAAGTGTTGAGCAGTTCTTC. It translates to CASSFVDVGLAGSVEQFF. The chain carries TRBV5-6 and TRBJ2-1, with 12 positions matching TRBD2. This CDR3 has 18 amino acids. CDR1 and CDR2 (germline): SGHDT, YYEEEE. V lost 2 bases, J lost 9 bases, and 15 bases stayed unmatched.

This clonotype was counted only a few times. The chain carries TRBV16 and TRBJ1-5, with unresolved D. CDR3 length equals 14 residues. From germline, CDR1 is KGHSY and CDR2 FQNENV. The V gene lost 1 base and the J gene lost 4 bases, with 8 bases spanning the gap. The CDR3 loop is CASSQFGGNQPQHF. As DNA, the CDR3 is TGTGCCAGCAGCCAATTCGGAGGGAATCAGCCCCAGCATTTT.

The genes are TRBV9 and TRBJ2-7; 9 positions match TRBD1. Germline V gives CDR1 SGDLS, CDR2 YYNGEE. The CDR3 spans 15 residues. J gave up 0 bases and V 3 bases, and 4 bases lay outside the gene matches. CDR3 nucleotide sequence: TGTGCCAGCAGCGCAGGGACAGGGAGCTCCTACGAGCAGTACTTC. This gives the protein CASSAGTGSSYEQYF.

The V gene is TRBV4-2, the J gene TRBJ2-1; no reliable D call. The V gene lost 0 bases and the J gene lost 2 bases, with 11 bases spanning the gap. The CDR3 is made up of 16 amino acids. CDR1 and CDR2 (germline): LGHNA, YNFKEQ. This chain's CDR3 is CASSQDPESAYNEQFF. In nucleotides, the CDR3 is TGTGCCAGCAGCCAAGATCCGGAGAGTGCCTACAATGAGCAGTTCTTC.

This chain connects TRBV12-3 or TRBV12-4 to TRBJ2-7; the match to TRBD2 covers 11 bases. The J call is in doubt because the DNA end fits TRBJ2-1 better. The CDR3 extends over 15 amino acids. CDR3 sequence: CASSPTSGGVYEQFF. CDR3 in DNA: TGTGCCAGCAGTCCAACTAGCGGGGGAGTCTACGAGCAGTTCTTC.

Here the CDR3 reads CASRRGGRDTQYF. The DNA of the CDR3 is TGTGCCAGCAGGCGGGGGGGCAGAGATACGCAGTATTTT. The gene calls are TRBV6-1 and TRBJ2-3; 9 nucleotides match TRBD2. Germline CDR1 MNHNS, CDR2 SASEGT. The CDR3 has 13 residues. The junction had 3 bases not matched to a gene; V was cut back by 6 bases and J by 5 bases.

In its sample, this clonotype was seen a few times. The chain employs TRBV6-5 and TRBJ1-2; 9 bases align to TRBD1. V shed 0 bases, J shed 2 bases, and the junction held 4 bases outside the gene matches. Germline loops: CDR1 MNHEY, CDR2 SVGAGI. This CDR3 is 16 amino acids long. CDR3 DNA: TGTGCCAGCAGTTACTCGAAACAGGGGGCGAACTATGGCTACACCTTC. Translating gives CASSYSKQGANYGYTF.

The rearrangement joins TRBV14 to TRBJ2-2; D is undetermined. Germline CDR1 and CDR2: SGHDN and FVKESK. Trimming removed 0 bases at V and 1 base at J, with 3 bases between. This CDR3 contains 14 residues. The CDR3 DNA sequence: TGTGCCAGCAGCCAAGAATTGAACACCGGGGAGCTGTTTTTT. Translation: CASSQELNTGELFF. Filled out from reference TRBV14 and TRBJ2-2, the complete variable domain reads EAGVTQFPSHSVIEKGQTVTLRCDPISGHDNLYWYRRVMGKEIKFLLHFVKESKQDESGMPNNRFLAERTGGTYSTLKVQPAELEDSGVYFCASSQELNTGELFFGEGSRLTVL.

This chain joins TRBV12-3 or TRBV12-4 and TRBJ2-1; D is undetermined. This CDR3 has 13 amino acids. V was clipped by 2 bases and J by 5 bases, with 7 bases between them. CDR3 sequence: CASSLSPHNEQFF. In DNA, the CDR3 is TGTGCCAGCAGTTTATCTCCCCACAATGAGCAGTTCTTC.

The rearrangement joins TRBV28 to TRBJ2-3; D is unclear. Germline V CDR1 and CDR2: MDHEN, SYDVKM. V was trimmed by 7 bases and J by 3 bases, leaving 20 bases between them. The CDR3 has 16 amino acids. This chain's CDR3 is CASMRKGSLWTDTQYF. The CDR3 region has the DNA TGTGCCAGCATGAGAAAAGGCAGTCTTTGGACAGATACGCAGTATTTT.

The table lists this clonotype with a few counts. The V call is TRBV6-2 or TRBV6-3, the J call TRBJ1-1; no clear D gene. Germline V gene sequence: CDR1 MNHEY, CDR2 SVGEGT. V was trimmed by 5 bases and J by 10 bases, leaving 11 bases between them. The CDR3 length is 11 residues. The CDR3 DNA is TGTGCCAGCAGTGAGCTCGACCGAGCTTTCTTT. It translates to CASSELDRAFF.

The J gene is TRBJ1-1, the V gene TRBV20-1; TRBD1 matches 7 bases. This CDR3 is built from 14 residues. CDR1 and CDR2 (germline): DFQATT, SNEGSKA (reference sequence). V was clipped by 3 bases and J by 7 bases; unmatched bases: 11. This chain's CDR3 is CSARITGERNEAFF. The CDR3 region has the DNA TGCAGTGCTAGGATCACAGGGGAGCGGAATGAAGCTTTCTTT.

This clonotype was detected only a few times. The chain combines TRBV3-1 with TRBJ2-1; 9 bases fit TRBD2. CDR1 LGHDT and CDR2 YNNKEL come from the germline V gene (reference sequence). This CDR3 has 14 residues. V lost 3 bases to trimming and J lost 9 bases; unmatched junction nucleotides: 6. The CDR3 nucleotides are TGTGCCAGCAGCCAGCGGGGGGGCGTGGGTGAGCAGTTCTTC. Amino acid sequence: CASSQRGGVGEQFF.

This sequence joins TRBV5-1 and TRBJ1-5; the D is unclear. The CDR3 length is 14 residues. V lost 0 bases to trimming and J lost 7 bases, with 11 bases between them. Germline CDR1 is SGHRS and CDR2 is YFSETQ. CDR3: CASSLDGRMQPQHF. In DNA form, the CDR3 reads TGCGCCAGCAGCTTGGATGGACGAATGCAGCCCCAGCATTTT.

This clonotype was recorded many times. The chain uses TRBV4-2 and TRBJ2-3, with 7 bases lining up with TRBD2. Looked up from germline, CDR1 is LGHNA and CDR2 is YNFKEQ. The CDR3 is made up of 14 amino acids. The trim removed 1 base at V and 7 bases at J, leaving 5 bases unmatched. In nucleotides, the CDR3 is TGTGCCAGCAGCCAAGGGGGAGGGCCGAATACGCAGTATTTT. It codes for CASSQGGGPNTQYF.

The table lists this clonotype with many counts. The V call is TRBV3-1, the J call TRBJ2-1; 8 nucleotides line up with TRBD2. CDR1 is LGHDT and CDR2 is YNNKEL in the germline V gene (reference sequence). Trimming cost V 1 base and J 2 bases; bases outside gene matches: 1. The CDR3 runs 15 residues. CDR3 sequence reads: CASSQGSGAYNEQFF. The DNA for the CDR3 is TGTGCCAGCAGCCAAGGTAGCGGGGCCTACAATGAGCAGTTCTTC.

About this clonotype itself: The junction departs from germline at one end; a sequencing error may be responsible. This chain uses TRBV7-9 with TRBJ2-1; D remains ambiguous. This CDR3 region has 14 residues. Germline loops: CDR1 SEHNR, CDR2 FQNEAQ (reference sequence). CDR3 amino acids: CASSEGSIYNEQLF. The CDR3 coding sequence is TGTGCCAGCAGCGAAGGGTCGATTTACAATGAGCAGTTATTC.

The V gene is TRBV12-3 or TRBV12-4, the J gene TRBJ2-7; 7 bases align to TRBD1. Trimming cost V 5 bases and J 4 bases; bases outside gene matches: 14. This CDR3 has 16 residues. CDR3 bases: TGTGCCAGCAGTCCCCGGGACAGAGGATTTCGTTACGAGCAGTACTTC. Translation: CASSPRDRGFRYEQYF.

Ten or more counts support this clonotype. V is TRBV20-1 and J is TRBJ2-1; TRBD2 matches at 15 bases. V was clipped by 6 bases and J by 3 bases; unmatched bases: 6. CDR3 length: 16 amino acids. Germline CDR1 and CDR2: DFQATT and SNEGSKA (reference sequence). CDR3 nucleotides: TGCAGTGCGGATTCGGGACTAGCGGGAGGCTACAATGAGCAGTTCTTC. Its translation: CSADSGLAGGYNEQFF.

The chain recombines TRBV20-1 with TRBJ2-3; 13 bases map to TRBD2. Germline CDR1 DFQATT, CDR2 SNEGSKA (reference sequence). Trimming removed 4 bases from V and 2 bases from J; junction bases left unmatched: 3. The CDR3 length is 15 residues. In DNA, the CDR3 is TGCAGTGCTACAGGACTAGCGGGAGCCACAGATACGCAGTATTTT. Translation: CSATGLAGATDTQYF.

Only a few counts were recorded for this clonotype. The DNA for the CDR3 is TGTGCCAGCAGTCAAACTAGCGGGGGGGTCAATGAGCAGTTCTTC. Amino acids: CASSQTSGGVNEQFF. The rearrangement links TRBV6-2 or TRBV6-3 to TRBJ2-1, with 13 positions matching TRBD2. V trimming: 5 bases; J trimming: 6 bases; junction bases outside the gene matches: 4. CDR3 length: 15 residues. Germline loops: CDR1 MNHEY, CDR2 SVGEGT.

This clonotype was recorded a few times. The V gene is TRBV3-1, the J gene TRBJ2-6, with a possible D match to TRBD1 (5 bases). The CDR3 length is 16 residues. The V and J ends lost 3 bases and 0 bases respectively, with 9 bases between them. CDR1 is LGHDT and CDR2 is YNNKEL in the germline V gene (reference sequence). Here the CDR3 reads CASSHGTGSGANVLTF. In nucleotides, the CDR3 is TGTGCCAGCAGCCACGGAACAGGCTCTGGGGCCAACGTCCTGACTTTC.

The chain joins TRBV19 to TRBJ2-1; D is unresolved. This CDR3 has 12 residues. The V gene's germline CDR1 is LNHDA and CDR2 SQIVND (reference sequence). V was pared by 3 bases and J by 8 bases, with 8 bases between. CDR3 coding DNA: TGTGCCAGTAGTATCTTGGGATATGAGCAGTTCTTC. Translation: CASSILGYEQFF.

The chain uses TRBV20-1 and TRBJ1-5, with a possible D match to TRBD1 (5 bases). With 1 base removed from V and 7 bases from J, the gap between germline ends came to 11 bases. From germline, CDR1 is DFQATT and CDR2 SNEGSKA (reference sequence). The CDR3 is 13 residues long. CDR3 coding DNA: TGCAGTGCTAGAGCGGCAGGGAGGCAGCCCCAGCATTTT. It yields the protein CSARAAGRQPQHF.

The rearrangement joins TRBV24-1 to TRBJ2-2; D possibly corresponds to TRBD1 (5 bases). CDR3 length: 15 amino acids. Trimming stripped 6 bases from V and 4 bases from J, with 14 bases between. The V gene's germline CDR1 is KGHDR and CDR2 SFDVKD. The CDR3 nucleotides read TGTGCCACCAGTACAACGACAGAGACCACCGGGGAGCTGTTTTTT. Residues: CATSTTTETTGELFF.

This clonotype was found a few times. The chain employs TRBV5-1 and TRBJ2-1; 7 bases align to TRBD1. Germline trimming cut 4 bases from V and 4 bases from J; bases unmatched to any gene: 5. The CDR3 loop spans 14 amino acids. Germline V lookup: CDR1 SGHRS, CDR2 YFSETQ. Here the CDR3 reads CASSPGTEYNEQFF. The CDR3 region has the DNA TGCGCCAGCAGCCCAGGGACAGAATACAATGAGCAGTTCTTC.

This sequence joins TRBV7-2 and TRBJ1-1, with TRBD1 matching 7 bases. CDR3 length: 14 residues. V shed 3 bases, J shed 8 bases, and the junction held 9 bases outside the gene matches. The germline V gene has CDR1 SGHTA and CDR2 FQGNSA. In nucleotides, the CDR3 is TGTGCCAGCAGCTTGGGGGGGGACAGCAAAGAAGCTTTCTTT. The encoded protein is CASSLGGDSKEAFF.

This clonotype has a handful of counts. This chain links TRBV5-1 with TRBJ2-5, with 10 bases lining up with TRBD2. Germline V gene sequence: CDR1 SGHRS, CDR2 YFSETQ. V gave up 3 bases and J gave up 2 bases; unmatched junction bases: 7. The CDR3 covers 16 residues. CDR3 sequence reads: CASSSRTSGAQETQYF. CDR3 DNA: TGCGCCAGCAGCTCGAGGACTAGCGGAGCTCAAGAGACCCAGTACTTC.

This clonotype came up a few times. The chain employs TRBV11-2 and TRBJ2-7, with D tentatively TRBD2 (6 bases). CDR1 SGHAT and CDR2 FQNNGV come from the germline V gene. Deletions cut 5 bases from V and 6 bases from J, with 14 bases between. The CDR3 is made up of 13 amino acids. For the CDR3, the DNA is TGTGCCAGCAGCGAGGGACTTCACGGCGAGCAGTACTTC. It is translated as CASSEGLHGEQYF.

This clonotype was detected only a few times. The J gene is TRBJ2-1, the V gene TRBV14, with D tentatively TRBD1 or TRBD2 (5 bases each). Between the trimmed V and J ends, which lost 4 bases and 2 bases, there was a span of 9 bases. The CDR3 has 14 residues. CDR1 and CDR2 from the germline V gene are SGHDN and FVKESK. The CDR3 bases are TGTGCCAGCAGCCCGGGACGGACCTACAATGAGCAGTTCTTC. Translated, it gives CASSPGRTYNEQFF.